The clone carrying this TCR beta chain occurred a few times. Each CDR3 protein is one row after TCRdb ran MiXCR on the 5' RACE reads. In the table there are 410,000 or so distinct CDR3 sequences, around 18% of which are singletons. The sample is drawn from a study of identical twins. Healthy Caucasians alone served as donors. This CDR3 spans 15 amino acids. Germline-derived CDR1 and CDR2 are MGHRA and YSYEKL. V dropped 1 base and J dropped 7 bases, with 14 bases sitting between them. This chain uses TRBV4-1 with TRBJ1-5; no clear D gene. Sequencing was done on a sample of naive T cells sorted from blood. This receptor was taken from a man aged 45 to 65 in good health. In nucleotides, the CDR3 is TGCGCCAGCAGCCAAGTGTGGGCAGGTGGACAGCCCCAGCATTTT. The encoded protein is CASSQVWAGGQPQHF.